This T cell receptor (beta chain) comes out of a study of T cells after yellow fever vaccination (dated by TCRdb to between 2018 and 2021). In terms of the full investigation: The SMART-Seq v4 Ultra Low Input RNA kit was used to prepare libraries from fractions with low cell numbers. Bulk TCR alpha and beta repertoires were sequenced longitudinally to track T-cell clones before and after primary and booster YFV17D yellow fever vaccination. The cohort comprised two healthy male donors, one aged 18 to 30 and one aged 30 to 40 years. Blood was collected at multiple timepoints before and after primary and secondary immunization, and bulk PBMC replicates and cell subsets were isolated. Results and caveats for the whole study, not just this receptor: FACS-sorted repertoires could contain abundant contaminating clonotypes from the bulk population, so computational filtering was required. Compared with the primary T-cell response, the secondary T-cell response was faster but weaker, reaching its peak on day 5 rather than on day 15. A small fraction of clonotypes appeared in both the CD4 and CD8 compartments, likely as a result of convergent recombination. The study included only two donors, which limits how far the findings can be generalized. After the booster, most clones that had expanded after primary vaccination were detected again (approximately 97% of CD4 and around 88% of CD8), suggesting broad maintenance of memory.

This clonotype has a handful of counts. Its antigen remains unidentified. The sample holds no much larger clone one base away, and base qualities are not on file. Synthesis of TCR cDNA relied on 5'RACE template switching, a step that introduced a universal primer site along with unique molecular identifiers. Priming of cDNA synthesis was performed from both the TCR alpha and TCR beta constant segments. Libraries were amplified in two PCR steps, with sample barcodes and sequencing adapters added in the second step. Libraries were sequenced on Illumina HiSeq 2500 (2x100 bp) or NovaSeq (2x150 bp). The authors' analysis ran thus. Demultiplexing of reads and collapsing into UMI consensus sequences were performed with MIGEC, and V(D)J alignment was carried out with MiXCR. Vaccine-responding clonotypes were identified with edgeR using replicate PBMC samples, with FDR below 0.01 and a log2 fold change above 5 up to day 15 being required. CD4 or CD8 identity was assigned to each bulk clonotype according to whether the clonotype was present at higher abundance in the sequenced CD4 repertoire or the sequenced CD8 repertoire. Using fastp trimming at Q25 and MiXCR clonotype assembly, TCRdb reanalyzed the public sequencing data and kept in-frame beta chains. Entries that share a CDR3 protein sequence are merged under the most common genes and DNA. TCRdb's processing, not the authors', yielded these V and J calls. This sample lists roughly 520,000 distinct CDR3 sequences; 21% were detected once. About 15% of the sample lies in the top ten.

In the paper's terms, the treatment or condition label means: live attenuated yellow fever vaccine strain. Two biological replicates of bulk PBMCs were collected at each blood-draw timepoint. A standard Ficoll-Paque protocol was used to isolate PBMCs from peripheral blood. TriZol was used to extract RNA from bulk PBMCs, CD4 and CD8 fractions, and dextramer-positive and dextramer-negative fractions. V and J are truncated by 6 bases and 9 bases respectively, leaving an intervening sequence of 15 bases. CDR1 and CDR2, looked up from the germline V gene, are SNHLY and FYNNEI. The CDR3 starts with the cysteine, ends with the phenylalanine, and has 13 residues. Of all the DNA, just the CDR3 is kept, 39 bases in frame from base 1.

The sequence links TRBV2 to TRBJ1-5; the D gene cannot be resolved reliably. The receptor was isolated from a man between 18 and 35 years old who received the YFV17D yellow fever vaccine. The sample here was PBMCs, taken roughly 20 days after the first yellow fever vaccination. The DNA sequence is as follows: TGTGCCAGCAGCCCGTTTGGTCCTCGGCCCCAGCATTTT. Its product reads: CASSPFGPRPQHF.